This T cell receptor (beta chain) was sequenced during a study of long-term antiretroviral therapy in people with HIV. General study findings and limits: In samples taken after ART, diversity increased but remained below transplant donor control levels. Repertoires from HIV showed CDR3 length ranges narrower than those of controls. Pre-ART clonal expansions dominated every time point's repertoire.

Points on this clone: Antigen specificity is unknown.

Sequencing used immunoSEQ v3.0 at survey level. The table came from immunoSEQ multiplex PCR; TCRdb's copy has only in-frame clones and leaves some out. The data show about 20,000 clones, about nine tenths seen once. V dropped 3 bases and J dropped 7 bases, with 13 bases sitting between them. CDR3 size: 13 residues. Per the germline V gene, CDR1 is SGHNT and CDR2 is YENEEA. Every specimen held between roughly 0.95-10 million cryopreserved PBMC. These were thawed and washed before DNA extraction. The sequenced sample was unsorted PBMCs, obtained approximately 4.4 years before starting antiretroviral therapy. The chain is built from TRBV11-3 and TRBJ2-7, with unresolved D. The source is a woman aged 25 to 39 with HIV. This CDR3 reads CASSLSRLGEQYF. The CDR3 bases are TGTGCCAGCAGCTTGAGCCGTCTCGGTGAGCAGTACTTC.